The entry that follows covers one T cell receptor (beta chain) sequence. The sample carries other DNA sequences with the same CDR3. The data stem from a study of blood T cell repertoires in COVID-19. Original analysis: Amplification of reference gene primers was used by the study to estimate nucleated cell counts. Assay used: immunoSEQ multiplex PCR; TCRdb lists only in-frame clones, some missing. Clonal size and the V and J genes are those of that table, whereas D and trimming came from the DNA. Counted here are about 230,000 clones, 81% occurring once; the ten biggest clones make up around 8%. The CDR3 covers 17 residues. Looked up from germline, CDR1 is KGHSH and CDR2 is LQKENI. V was trimmed by 3 bases and J by 0 bases, leaving 17 bases between them.

This clonotype was obtained from a woman older than 75 with acute or convalescent COVID-19. The V gene is TRBV18, the J gene TRBJ1-1; possibly TRBD1 for D (6 bases). Sequencing was carried out using peripheral blood. In DNA, the CDR3 is TGTGCCAGCTCACCGCAAGGGGGGGGCGGAGTGAACACTGAAGCTTTCTTT. Amino acid sequence: CASSPQGGGGVNTEAFF.